These T cell receptor beta chains were read from a single sample in a study of long-term antiretroviral therapy in people with HIV. The assay was immunoSEQ multiplex PCR, and TCRdb's table has in-frame clones only and misses some. The repertoire includes approximately 30,000 clones, 70% to 85% of them detected once, and about 10% sits in the top ten. The starting material was unsorted PBMCs, obtained 0.8 years before starting antiretroviral therapy. All receptors derive from a man aged 18 to 30 with HIV. The CDR3 runs from the conserved cysteine through the conserved F or W. The order of the fields is V gene, J gene, clone size, D gene, CDR3 protein, CDR3 DNA. The D gene is left open where the match is weak. Clone size, where shown, is once, few, many, or a class for clones that have expanded.

v_call: TRBV18
j_call: TRBJ2-2
clone_size: NA
d_call: TRBD1
cdr3_aa: CASSPGDRNTGELFF
cdr3_nt: TGTGCCAGCTCACCAGGGGACAGGAACACCGGGGAGCTGTTTTTT

v_call: TRBV5-4
j_call: TRBJ1-1
clone_size: NA
d_call: NA
cdr3_aa: CASRTGGNTEAFF
cdr3_nt: TGTGCCAGCAGAACCGGGGGGAACACTGAAGCTTTCTTT

v_call: TRBV12-5
j_call: TRBJ1-4
clone_size: NA
d_call: NA
cdr3_aa: CASGLSIGGNEKLFF
cdr3_nt: TGTGCTAGTGGTTTGAGTATCGGGGGGAATGAAAAACTGTTTTTT

v_call: TRBV9
j_call: TRBJ1-2
clone_size: NA
d_call: NA
cdr3_aa: CASSVDPGGYGYTF
cdr3_nt: TGTGCCAGCAGCGTCGATCCGGGGGGGTATGGCTACACCTTC

v_call: TRBV9
j_call: TRBJ1-2
clone_size: NA
d_call: NA
cdr3_aa: CASSGARGGYGYTF
cdr3_nt: TGTGCCAGCAGCGGGGCCCGGGGGGGCTATGGCTACACCTTC

v_call: TRBV29-1
j_call: TRBJ1-2
clone_size: NA
d_call: NA
cdr3_aa: CSVGDDYGYTF
cdr3_nt: TGCAGCGTTGGGGACGACTATGGCTACACCTTC

v_call: TRBV7-2
j_call: TRBJ1-2
clone_size: NA
d_call: NA
cdr3_aa: CASSLRGEGGYTF
cdr3_nt: TGTGCCAGCAGCTTACGGGGAGAAGGGGGCTACACCTTC

v_call: TRBV10-1
j_call: TRBJ2-7
clone_size: few
d_call: TRBD1
cdr3_aa: CASSGGTGLYEQYF
cdr3_nt: TGCGCCAGCAGTGGCGGGACAGGGCTCTACGAGCAGTACTTC

v_call: TRBV6-4
j_call: TRBJ2-1
clone_size: NA
d_call: NA
cdr3_aa: CASSGSGDYNEQFF
cdr3_nt: TGTGCCAGCAGTGGCTCGGGGGACTACAATGAGCAGTTCTTC

v_call: TRBV9
j_call: TRBJ1-2
clone_size: few
d_call: NA
cdr3_aa: CASSPGTASYGYTF
cdr3_nt: TGTGCCAGCAGCCCCGGGACTGCATCCTATGGCTACACCTTC

v_call: TRBV27
j_call: TRBJ2-6
clone_size: NA
d_call: NA
cdr3_aa: CASSPAPVSYSGANVLTF
cdr3_nt: TGTGCCAGCAGTCCAGCCCCAGTAAGCTACTCTGGGGCCAACGTCCTGACTTTC

v_call: TRBV4-1
j_call: TRBJ2-2
clone_size: NA
d_call: NA
cdr3_aa: CASSPGSRTTGELFF
cdr3_nt: TGCGCCAGCAGCCCCGGGAGTCGCACCACCGGGGAGCTGTTTTTT

v_call: TRBV28
j_call: TRBJ2-7
clone_size: NA
d_call: TRBD2
cdr3_aa: CASRQPGGYYEQYF
cdr3_nt: TGTGCCAGCAGGCAGCCGGGGGGGTACTACGAGCAGTACTTC

v_call: TRBV13
j_call: TRBJ2-2
clone_size: NA
d_call: TRBD2
cdr3_aa: CASTRRGAPAGELFF
cdr3_nt: TGTGCCAGCACCCGGCGGGGGGCCCCGGCCGGGGAGCTGTTTTTT

v_call: TRBV5-6
j_call: TRBJ1-4
clone_size: NA
d_call: TRBD1
cdr3_aa: CASSLLQGATNEKLFF
cdr3_nt: TGTGCCAGCAGCCTCCTCCAGGGGGCAACTAATGAAAAACTGTTTTTT

v_call: TRBV10-3
j_call: TRBJ1-1
clone_size: NA
d_call: TRBD1
cdr3_aa: CAISGGQTLNTEAFF
cdr3_nt: TGTGCCATCAGTGGGGGACAGACACTGAACACTGAAGCTTTCTTT

v_call: TRBV6-6
j_call: TRBJ1-1
clone_size: NA
d_call: NA
cdr3_aa: CASIHSTGRANTEAFF
cdr3_nt: TGTGCCAGCATCCACTCAACCGGGCGGGCGAACACTGAAGCTTTCTTT

v_call: TRBV2
j_call: TRBJ2-5
clone_size: NA
d_call: TRBD1
cdr3_aa: CASSELPGGEETQYF
cdr3_nt: TGTGCCAGCAGTGAACTACCAGGGGGCGAAGAGACCCAGTACTTC

v_call: TRBV4-2
j_call: TRBJ2-7
clone_size: NA
d_call: NA
cdr3_aa: CASSQVFGSSYEQYF
cdr3_nt: TGTGCCAGCAGCCAAGTCTTCGGGAGCTCCTACGAGCAGTACTTC

v_call: TRBV19
j_call: TRBJ2-7
clone_size: few
d_call: TRBD2
cdr3_aa: CASSVIAGYYEQYF
cdr3_nt: TGTGCCAGTAGTGTAATAGCGGGGTACTACGAGCAGTACTTC

v_call: TRBV4-1
j_call: TRBJ2-7
clone_size: NA
d_call: NA
cdr3_aa: CASSQGDGVREQYF
cdr3_nt: TGCGCCAGCAGCCAAGGGGATGGCGTCAGAGAGCAGTACTTC

v_call: TRBV19
j_call: TRBJ1-2
clone_size: once
d_call: NA
cdr3_aa: CASSLGGAGYGYTF
cdr3_nt: TGTGCCAGTAGTCTAGGCGGGGCCGGCTATGGCTACACCTTC

v_call: TRBV2
j_call: TRBJ1-2
clone_size: few
d_call: NA
cdr3_aa: CASKADANYGYTF
cdr3_nt: TGTGCCAGCAAGGCGGACGCCAACTATGGCTACACCTTC

v_call: TRBV28
j_call: TRBJ2-5
clone_size: once
d_call: NA
cdr3_aa: CASSPRLGRETQYF
cdr3_nt: TGTGCCAGCAGCCCCCGACTAGGACGAGAGACCCAGTACTTC

v_call: TRBV6-1
j_call: TRBJ2-1
clone_size: few
d_call: NA
cdr3_aa: CASSEVRANNEQFF
cdr3_nt: TGTGCCAGCAGTGAAGTGAGGGCAAACAATGAGCAGTTCTTC

v_call: TRBV5-6
j_call: TRBJ2-1
clone_size: NA
d_call: TRBD1
cdr3_aa: CASSLMTGGRNEQFF
cdr3_nt: TGTGCCAGCAGCTTGATGACAGGGGGTCGCAATGAGCAGTTCTTC

v_call: TRBV9
j_call: TRBJ2-2
clone_size: NA
d_call: NA
cdr3_aa: CASSPLGYSNTGELFF
cdr3_nt: TGTGCCAGCAGCCCACTGGGCTATTCGAACACCGGGGAGCTGTTTTTT

v_call: TRBV7-2
j_call: TRBJ2-2
clone_size: NA
d_call: NA
cdr3_aa: CASSSRVWTGELFF
cdr3_nt: TGTGCCAGCAGCTCCAGGGTATGGACCGGGGAGCTGTTTTTT

v_call: TRBV30
j_call: TRBJ1-1
clone_size: few
d_call: NA
cdr3_aa: CAWSVAAGNTEAFF
cdr3_nt: TGTGCCTGGAGTGTAGCAGCGGGTAACACTGAAGCTTTCTTT

v_call: TRBV5-6
j_call: TRBJ2-7
clone_size: NA
d_call: NA
cdr3_aa: CASSSEINYEQYF
cdr3_nt: TGTGCCAGCAGCTCGGAGATTAACTACGAGCAGTACTTC

v_call: TRBV5-1
j_call: TRBJ1-2
clone_size: NA
d_call: NA
cdr3_aa: CASSLVSPGDYGYTF
cdr3_nt: TGCGCCAGCAGCTTGGTATCCCCAGGGGACTATGGCTACACCTTC

v_call: TRBV6-6
j_call: TRBJ1-5
clone_size: NA
d_call: TRBD1
cdr3_aa: CASSSDRGWYQPQHF
cdr3_nt: TGTGCCAGCAGTAGCGACAGGGGCTGGTATCAGCCCCAGCATTTT

v_call: TRBV5-4
j_call: TRBJ1-4
clone_size: NA
d_call: TRBD1
cdr3_aa: CASSSPGQGASGEKLFF
cdr3_nt: TGTGCCAGCAGTTCCCCGGGACAGGGGGCGTCAGGTGAAAAACTGTTTTTT

v_call: TRBV9
j_call: TRBJ1-2
clone_size: NA
d_call: NA
cdr3_aa: CASSPQVAGYGYTF
cdr3_nt: TGTGCCAGCAGCCCCCAAGTCGCCGGTTATGGCTACACCTTC

v_call: TRBV7-9
j_call: TRBJ1-2
clone_size: few
d_call: NA
cdr3_aa: CASSFRTRDQDGYTF
cdr3_nt: TGTGCCAGCAGCTTTCGTACCAGGGACCAAGATGGCTACACCTTC

v_call: TRBV5-1
j_call: TRBJ2-1
clone_size: NA
d_call: NA
cdr3_aa: CASSLTGNEYNEQFF
cdr3_nt: TGCGCCAGCAGCTTAACAGGGAATGAATACAATGAGCAGTTCTTC

v_call: TRBV7-2
j_call: TRBJ2-5
clone_size: NA
d_call: NA
cdr3_aa: CASSLSGETQYF
cdr3_nt: TGTGCCAGCAGCCTCTCGGGCGAGACCCAGTACTTC

v_call: TRBV11-2
j_call: TRBJ1-2
clone_size: NA
d_call: NA
cdr3_aa: CASSARQGWGYGYTF
cdr3_nt: TGTGCCAGCAGCGCAAGGCAGGGATGGGGCTATGGCTACACCTTC

v_call: TRBV4-1
j_call: TRBJ2-7
clone_size: NA
d_call: TRBD2
cdr3_aa: CASSLQVAGGSYEQYF
cdr3_nt: TGCGCCAGCAGCCTCCAGGTAGCGGGGGGATCCTACGAGCAGTACTTC

v_call: TRBV27
j_call: TRBJ1-1
clone_size: NA
d_call: TRBD1
cdr3_aa: CASSVNRGLTEAFF
cdr3_nt: TGTGCCAGCAGTGTAAACAGGGGGTTAACTGAAGCTTTCTTT

v_call: TRBV5-8
j_call: TRBJ2-7
clone_size: NA
d_call: NA
cdr3_aa: CASSPQGISTYEQYF
cdr3_nt: TGTGCCAGCAGCCCCCAGGGGATCTCTACCTACGAGCAGTACTTC

v_call: TRBV5-1
j_call: TRBJ2-3
clone_size: once
d_call: TRBD2
cdr3_aa: CASNPLPSGGAADTQYF
cdr3_nt: TGCGCCAGCAACCCCTTACCTAGCGGGGGGGCCGCAGATACGCAGTATTTT

v_call: TRBV30
j_call: TRBJ2-7
clone_size: NA
d_call: NA
cdr3_aa: CAWKDGQGTYEQYF
cdr3_nt: TGTGCCTGGAAGGACGGGCAGGGGACCTACGAGCAGTACTTC

v_call: TRBV28
j_call: TRBJ1-1
clone_size: once
d_call: TRBD1
cdr3_aa: CASSFTPGQGGGAFF
cdr3_nt: TGTGCCAGCAGTTTCACTCCGGGACAGGGTGGAGGAGCTTTCTTT

v_call: TRBV12-5
j_call: TRBJ2-2
clone_size: NA
d_call: NA
cdr3_aa: CASGQGTGELFF
cdr3_nt: TGTGCTAGTGGACAGGGCACCGGGGAGCTGTTTTTT

v_call: TRBV9
j_call: TRBJ1-5
clone_size: NA
d_call: NA
cdr3_aa: CASSVEGGAHNQPQHF
cdr3_nt: TGTGCCAGCAGCGTAGAGGGAGGGGCCCACAATCAGCCCCAGCATTTT

v_call: TRBV6-1
j_call: TRBJ2-2
clone_size: few
d_call: NA
cdr3_aa: CASSELGNTGELFF
cdr3_nt: TGTGCCAGCAGTGAACTGGGGAACACCGGGGAGCTGTTTTTT

v_call: TRBV19
j_call: TRBJ2-3
clone_size: NA
d_call: TRBD1
cdr3_aa: CASSIQQGYTQYF
cdr3_nt: TGTGCCAGTAGTATACAACAGGGGTATACGCAGTATTTT

v_call: TRBV11-2
j_call: TRBJ2-7
clone_size: NA
d_call: NA
cdr3_aa: CASSPAPGLSYEQYF
cdr3_nt: TGTGCCAGCAGCCCCGCCCCCGGACTCTCCTACGAGCAGTACTTC

v_call: TRBV19
j_call: TRBJ2-1
clone_size: NA
d_call: NA
cdr3_aa: CASSSGGPTYNEQFF
cdr3_nt: TGTGCCAGTAGTTCGGGGGGCCCAACCTACAATGAGCAGTTCTTC

v_call: TRBV27
j_call: TRBJ1-1
clone_size: once
d_call: NA
cdr3_aa: CASSLFRGSEAFF
cdr3_nt: TGTGCCAGCAGTTTATTTAGGGGATCTGAAGCTTTCTTT